Listed below are T cell receptor beta chains from one sample, sequenced in a study of neurological immune-mediated disorders. TCRdb reprocessed the 5' RACE reads via MiXCR and lists one record per CDR3 protein. The sample records roughly 50,000 distinct CDR3 sequences, 10% to 13% being singletons. Sequences were obtained from PBMCs. These TCRs come from a man between 65 and 80 years old with HTLV-1-associated myelopathy (HAM/TSP). Both conserved end residues are trimmed from each CDR3. Part of the rows lack a size; the others show once, few, many or a class for expanded clones.

j_call clone_size v_call cdr3_aa
TRBJ2-3 . TRBV7-6 ASSRVLGQDTQY
TRBJ1-5 many TRBV3-1 ASNQTQGTRAQPQH
TRBJ2-2 many TRBV7-9 ASYPPLAGETGELF
TRBJ1-1 many TRBV20-1 SARWRAEAF
TRBJ1-1 many TRBV6-5 ASSYWENTEAF
TRBJ2-5 few TRBV29-1 SSLGGQETQY
TRBJ2-3 many TRBV20-1 SVTAEGQGGRGSTDTQY
TRBJ1-1 many TRBV12-3/TRBV12-4 ASSHGRLNTEAF
TRBJ1-1 . TRBV6-5 ASSHFMMAF
TRBJ1-1 many TRBV7-3 ASSPSGGTEAF
TRBJ1-1 many TRBV2 ASSSRVIPPMNTEAF
TRBJ1-4 . TRBV20-1 SASGRPEKLF
TRBJ2-1 many TRBV27 ASSSTVAGEQF
TRBJ2-5 many TRBV5-1 ASSLSNGGGETQY
TRBJ2-7 . TRBV7-6 ASSSGGPYEQY
TRBJ2-7 medium-sized TRBV10-3 AISESAGARGQY
TRBJ2-1 many TRBV29-1 SVTPRGQSLAGRNNEQF
TRBJ1-6 many TRBV7-9 ASSPRPSSYNSPLH
TRBJ2-1 many TRBV5-1 ASSLDSYEQF
TRBJ2-7 many TRBV3-2 ASSQDRYRIPGYYEQY
TRBJ2-6 many TRBV27 ASSLTGRHKSSGANVLT
TRBJ2-6 many TRBV12-3/TRBV12-4 ASSFRSSGANVLT